This TCR beta chain stems from a study of T cells after posttransplantation cyclophosphamide. This CDR3 is 15 amino acids long. Germline-derived CDR1 and CDR2 are SGHTA and FQGNSA. The V end was cut by 6 bases, the J end by 0 bases, with 13 bases between. The assay was immunoSEQ multiplex PCR, and TCRdb's table has in-frame clones only and misses some. The table includes 10,000 or so clones, 89% detected once. As for this clone: The antigen is not known.

Peripheral blood was collected from the related graft donor on the marrow donation day. Findings of the study overall: Donor-recipient repertoire similarity was low at 1-2 months, rising over year one. Recipient CMV seropositivity and CMV reactivation strongly tracked TRB clonality. TRB overlap between skin or GI tissue T cells and blood was limited.

The TCR sequence derives from a woman in her sixties in good health, CMV-negative, and a related stem cell transplant donor. V gene TRBV7-2 combines with J gene TRBJ2-3; a possible D gene is TRBD2 (5 bases). The sequenced sample consisted of memory CD4+ T cells sorted from PBMCs. The CDR3 sequence: CASSPAGRSTDTQYF. CDR3 nucleotides: TGTGCCAGCAGTCCCGCGGGCAGAAGCACAGATACGCAGTATTTT. The full variable domain, with the rest looked up from reference TRBV7-2 and TRBJ2-3, is GAGVSQSPSNKVTEKGKDVELRCDPISGHTALYWYRQSLGQGLEFLIYFQGNSAPDKSGLPSDRFSAERTGGSVSTLTIQRTQQEDSAVYLCASSPAGRSTDTQYFGPGTRLTVL.